These 32 T cell receptor beta chains were all obtained from the same sample, sequenced in a study of T cell repertoires and Cas9 in healthy adults. The table came from immunoSEQ multiplex PCR; TCRdb's copy has only in-frame clones and leaves some out. The sample shows over 11,000 clones, about 88% of them seen only once. Sequenced sample: Tregs (CD4+, CD25+, CD127-, CD137-, CD154-) from PBMCs; culture status not recorded. The receptors were sampled from a human donor in good health.

The chain links TRBV5-1 to TRBJ1-1; D ambiguous. V was clipped by 0 bases and J by 5 bases, with 11 bases between them. From germline, CDR1 is SGHRS and CDR2 YFSETQ. The CDR3 contains 14 residues. The CDR3, as DNA: TGCGCCAGCAGCTTGGCCTCGTGGGAAACTGAAGCTTTCTTT. Translated, it gives CASSLASWETEAFF.

CDR3 DNA: TGTGCCAGTAGTGGGAGGGGGTCCTATGGCTACACCTTC. It encodes CASSGRGSYGYTF. This rearrangement joins TRBV19 to TRBJ1-2; tentative D call: TRBD1 (6 bases). CDR3 length equals 13 residues. Germline V gene sequence: CDR1 LNHDA, CDR2 SQIVND (reference sequence). V lost 5 bases and J 4 bases, leaving 11 bases between the germline ends.

This sequence joins TRBV27 and TRBJ2-6; no definite D call. The CDR3 is made up of 13 amino acids. CDR1 is MNHEY, CDR2 SMNVEV, per germline (reference sequence). The V and J ends lost 3 bases and 1 base respectively, with 1 base between them. CDR3: CASSFSGANVLTF. Written as DNA, the CDR3 is TGTGCCAGCAGTTTTTCTGGGGCCAACGTCCTGACTTTC. Supplemented by reference TRBV27 and TRBJ2-6, the full variable domain reads EAQVTQNPRYLITVTGKKLTVTCSQNMNHEYMSWYRQDPGLGLRQIYYSMNVEVTDKGDVPEGYKVSRKEKRNFPLILESPSPNQTSLYFCASSFSGANVLTFGAGSRLTVL.

The V gene is TRBV7-9, the J gene TRBJ2-7, with D tentatively TRBD2 (6 bases). CDR1 and CDR2 (germline): SEHNR, FQNEAQ (reference sequence). V was shortened by 3 bases and J by 2 bases, with 11 bases between the two germline ends. CDR3 length equals 14 residues. The CDR3 loop is CASSLSWTTYEQYF. CDR3 DNA sequence: TGTGCCAGCAGCTTGAGTTGGACTACCTACGAGCAGTACTTC.

The chain carries TRBV20-1 and TRBJ1-1, with D hard to call. The CDR3 spans 11 residues. Germline CDR1 DFQATT, CDR2 SNEGSKA (reference sequence). Between the trimmed V and J ends, which lost 8 bases and 2 bases, there was a span of 9 bases. CDR3 amino acids: CSYRTNTEAFF. CDR3 bases: TGCAGTTATCGCACTAACACTGAAGCTTTCTTT.

This chain connects TRBV5-1 to TRBJ2-3; the match to TRBD2 covers 13 bases. V shed 2 bases, J shed 5 bases, and the junction held 5 bases outside the gene matches. Germline V gives CDR1 SGHRS, CDR2 YFSETQ. The CDR3 is made up of 16 amino acids. DNA for the CDR3: TGCGCCAGCAGCTTAGGGACTAGCGGGGAAGGAGATACGCAGTATTTT. Amino acid sequence: CASSLGTSGEGDTQYF.

The rearrangement links TRBV28 to TRBJ1-1; a possible D gene is TRBD1 (5 bases). The CDR3 is 13 amino acids. The germline V gene encodes CDR1 MDHEN and CDR2 SYDVKM. V lost 8 bases to trimming and J lost 5 bases, with 15 bases between them. This CDR3 reads CASARGAWTEAFF. The CDR3 nucleotides read TGTGCCAGCGCAAGGGGCGCTTGGACTGAAGCTTTCTTT.

This clone occurred once. The rearrangement joins TRBV9 to TRBJ1-1; D may be TRBD1 (5 bases). The CDR3 loop spans 14 amino acids. Deletions cut 0 bases from V and 7 bases from J, with 13 bases between. CDR1 and CDR2 from the germline V gene are SGDLS and YYNGEE. The CDR3 region has the DNA TGTGCCAGCAGCGTAGCTGGAGGGGCCCTTGAAGCTTTCTTT. Translated, it gives CASSVAGGALEAFF.

V is TRBV19 and J is TRBJ2-5; D might be TRBD1 or TRBD2, each matching 5 bases. From germline, CDR1 is LNHDA and CDR2 SQIVND (reference sequence). The CDR3 extends over 14 amino acids. The germline V and J ends were trimmed by 4 bases and 5 bases, with 14 bases remaining between them. The CDR3: CASSSTGTRETQYF. Written as DNA, the CDR3 is TGTGCCAGTAGTAGCACCGGGACCCGGGAGACCCAGTACTTC.

Notes on this clone: The conserved phenylalanine or tryptophan normally closing the CDR3 is absent here, so this likely arose from a read error. The DNA is omitted, as the CDR3 cannot be located on it reliably, and the CDR3 follows TCRdb's listing. This chain connects TRBV6-1 to TRBJ1-1. The CDR3 length is 13 residues, termini included. Germline lookup yields CDR1 MNHNS and CDR2 SASEGT. This CDR3 reads CASRTSAVAIGTL.

V and J are TRBV15 and TRBJ2-3; 10 bases agree with TRBD2. CDR3 length: 15 amino acids. CDR1 LNHNV and CDR2 YYDKDF come from the germline V gene (reference sequence). V lost 2 bases, J lost 9 bases, and 8 bases stayed unmatched. The CDR3 DNA follows: TGTGCCACCAGCAGACTTGGGCTAGCGGGAGCCACGCAGTATTTT. Translation: CATSRLGLAGATQYF.

The V call is TRBV9, the J call TRBJ2-7; a weak D match, TRBD1 (5 bases). The ends were cut back, 4 bases at V and 3 bases at J, with 20 bases in the middle. The germline gives CDR1 SGDLS, CDR2 YYNGEE. The CDR3 runs 16 residues. The CDR3 region is CASSKGETEYFYEQYF. CDR3 nucleotides: TGTGCCAGCAGCAAAGGAGAGACAGAATACTTCTACGAGCAGTACTTC.

The gene calls are TRBV18 and TRBJ2-6; D is perhaps TRBD2 (5 bases). V was pared by 4 bases and J by 2 bases, with 21 bases between. CDR1 is KGHSH, CDR2 LQKENI, per germline. This CDR3 is built from 19 residues. CDR3 DNA: TGTGCCAGCTCACGAACGAAACCAGGACTTGGGACTGGGGCCAACGTCCTGACTTTC. Translating gives CASSRTKPGLGTGANVLTF.

This chain uses TRBV11-3 with TRBJ1-2, with D perhaps matching TRBD1 (6 bases). CDR3 length: 14 amino acids. Germline-derived CDR1 and CDR2 are SGHNT and YENEEA. V shed 0 bases and J shed 7 bases, with 12 bases lying between them. CDR3 sequence: CASSLERRGSGYTF. CDR3 DNA sequence: TGTGCCAGCAGCTTAGAGCGCAGGGGTAGTGGCTACACCTTC.

The chain uses TRBV6-1 and TRBJ2-5, with 9 bases matching TRBD1. The DNA end is more similar to TRBJ2-7, so the J call may be wrong. The CDR3 has 13 amino acids. Germline CDR1 reads MNHNS; CDR2 reads SASEGT. The CDR3 nucleotides read TGTGCCAGCGAGACAGGGGGGAGGTACGAGCAGTACTTC. As protein: CASETGGRYEQYF.

J is TRBJ2-3 and V is TRBV28; no firm D call. The germline V and J ends were trimmed by 6 bases and 1 base, with 14 bases remaining between them. In germline, CDR1 is MDHEN, CDR2 SYDVKM. This CDR3 has 15 residues. In DNA, the CDR3 is TGTGCCAGCAGCCGCCCCGGGTCCGGCACAGATACGCAGTATTTT. Translated: CASSRPGSGTDTQYF.

The chain is built from TRBV5-1 and TRBJ1-1; tentative D call: TRBD1 (6 bases). Germline CDR1 is SGHRS and CDR2 is YFSETQ. V lost 4 bases, J lost 0 bases, and 13 bases lay in between. CDR3 length: 15 amino acids. DNA of the CDR3: TGCGCCAGCAGCAGAAGGACAGATATGAACACTGAAGCTTTCTTT. It codes for CASSRRTDMNTEAFF.

There are a few counts of this clone. The chain employs TRBV5-8 and TRBJ1-2; TRBD1 aligns across 7 bases. The trim removed 4 bases at V and 4 bases at J, leaving 4 bases unmatched. Germline V gives CDR1 SGHTS, CDR2 YDEGEE. This CDR3 has 13 amino acids. As DNA, the CDR3 is TGTGCCAGCAGCATGGGACAGATCTATGGCTACACCTTC. This encodes CASSMGQIYGYTF.

This sequence joins TRBV28 and TRBJ1-1, with D maybe TRBD1 (6 bases). This CDR3 region has 15 residues. Between the trimmed V and J ends, which lost 3 bases and 1 base, there was a span of 12 bases. Per germline, CDR1 MDHEN and CDR2 SYDVKM. The CDR3 loop is CASSFLGRGNTEAFF. CDR3 sequence (DNA): TGTGCCAGCAGTTTTCTCGGCAGGGGGAACACTGAAGCTTTCTTT.

The chain uses TRBV7-2 and TRBJ2-3; 10 bases fit TRBD2. Per germline, CDR1 SGHTA and CDR2 FQGNSA. This CDR3 contains 17 residues. V gave up 2 bases and J gave up 0 bases; unmatched junction bases: 5. The CDR3 loop is CASSLRPSGGSTDTQYF. The CDR3 DNA follows: TGTGCCAGCAGCTTACGGCCTAGCGGGGGTAGCACAGATACGCAGTATTTT.

V gene TRBV6-1 combines with J gene TRBJ1-6; D is possibly TRBD1 (5 bases). Germline loops: CDR1 MNHNS, CDR2 SASEGT. Trimming stripped 4 bases from V and 9 bases from J, with 16 bases between. The CDR3 totals 15 residues. CDR3 nucleotides: TGTGCCAGCAGTGGGGTCGGGGGAATTTTTTCACCCCTCCACTTT. It encodes CASSGVGGIFSPLHF.

This clone was found once. The chain links TRBV4-2 to TRBJ1-1; TRBD1 agrees at 10 bases. J was trimmed by 1 base and V by 0 bases; bases with no gene match: 14. This CDR3 has 20 amino acids. Germline loops: CDR1 LGHNA, CDR2 YNFKEQ. As DNA, the CDR3 is TGTGCCAGCAGCCAAGATATTTGGCCGGGACAGGGGACTAAGAACACTGAAGCTTTCTTT. Translating it yields CASSQDIWPGQGTKNTEAFF.

The chain is built from TRBV6-5 and TRBJ1-2, with a possible D match to TRBD1 (5 bases). The CDR3 consists of 14 residues. V lost 5 bases to trimming and J lost 4 bases, with 14 bases between them. Germline values: CDR1 MNHEY, CDR2 SVGAGI. The CDR3 DNA sequence: TGTGCCAGCAGTCAAAGCAGGGATACCTATGGCTACACCTTC. Its translation: CASSQSRDTYGYTF.

The chain combines TRBV5-1 with TRBJ2-3, with unresolved D. Trimming took 4 bases from V and 7 from J, leaving 16 bases between them. The CDR3 extends over 14 amino acids. From germline, CDR1 is SGHRS and CDR2 YFSETQ. For the CDR3, the DNA is TGCGCCAGCAGCCCGGCCGACTCCTACTATACGCAGTATTTT. It encodes CASSPADSYYTQYF.

The CDR3 here is CSARGVNTEAFF. CDR3 in DNA: TGCAGCGCCAGGGGGGTGAACACTGAAGCTTTCTTT. This rearrangement joins TRBV29-1 to TRBJ1-1; 7 bases are a match to TRBD1. The CDR3 is 12 residues long. J gave up 0 bases and V 7 bases, and 2 bases lay outside the gene matches. Germline CDR1 reads SQVTM; CDR2 reads ANQGSEA.

The J gene is TRBJ1-1, the V gene TRBV29-1, with D maybe TRBD1 (6 bases). Looked up from germline, CDR1 is SQVTM and CDR2 is ANQGSEA. This CDR3 spans 13 amino acids. V was pared by 4 bases and J by 5 bases, with 14 bases between. This CDR3 is CSVGTGFVTEAFF. CDR3 DNA sequence: TGCAGCGTTGGAACAGGGTTCGTTACTGAAGCTTTCTTT.

This chain uses TRBV7-9 with TRBJ1-3; possibly TRBD1 for D (5 bases). Trimming pared 3 bases from V and 0 bases from J, leaving 21 bases between. CDR1 and CDR2 (germline): SEHNR, FQNEAQ (reference sequence). CDR3 length: 19 amino acids. CDR3 nucleotide sequence: TGTGCCAGCAGCTTTTCCACCCTCCAGGGCACCAGCTCTGGAAACACCATATATTTT. Its protein is CASSFSTLQGTSSGNTIYF. Looking up the rest from reference TRBV7-9 and TRBJ1-3 gives the full variable domain: DTGVSQNPRHKITKRGQNVTFRCDPISEHNRLYWYRQTLGQGPEFLTYFQNEAQLEKSRLLSDRFSAERPKGSFSTLEIQRTEQGDSAMYLCASSFSTLQGTSSGNTIYFGEGSWLTVV.

This chain uses TRBV28 with TRBJ2-7; D may correspond to TRBD1 or TRBD2 (5 bases each). The V gene lost 6 bases and the J gene lost 6 bases, with 18 bases spanning the gap. The CDR3 covers 14 residues. Per the germline V gene, CDR1 is MDHEN and CDR2 is SYDVKM. In nucleotides, the CDR3 is TGTGCCAGCAGCCGCCCCGGGACGATTAGCGAGCAGTACGTC. This translates into CASSRPGTISEQYV.

The V call is TRBV20-1, the J call TRBJ2-3, with D perhaps matching TRBD1 or TRBD2 (5 bases each). Germline CDR1 DFQATT, CDR2 SNEGSKA (reference sequence). The CDR3 covers 11 residues. Trimming left V 6 bases short and J 7 bases short, with 11 bases between. CDR3 region: CSAGVAHTQYF. The DNA of the CDR3 is TGCAGTGCGGGGGTAGCGCATACGCAGTATTTT.

This rearrangement joins TRBV15 to TRBJ2-3; the match to TRBD2 covers 8 bases. CDR1 and CDR2 (germline): LNHNV, YYDKDF (reference sequence). CDR3 length: 16 residues. V was pared by 5 bases and J by 0 bases, with 7 bases of the junction left unmatched. CDR3 bases: TGTGCCACCAGCCCCCGGGGGGGCGGAAGCACAGATACGCAGTATTTT. Translated: CATSPRGGGSTDTQYF.

Note on this clone: This CDR3 is also generated by other DNA sequences in the sample. V gene TRBV27 combines with J gene TRBJ1-1; a weak D match, TRBD1 (6 bases). Between the trimmed V and J ends, which lost 2 bases and 1 base, there was a span of 11 bases. The CDR3 runs to 15 residues. Germline V gene lookup returns CDR1 MNHEY and CDR2 SMNVEV (reference sequence). CDR3 in amino acids: CASSLTGTSNTEAFF. CDR3 sequence (DNA): TGTGCCAGCAGTTTAACGGGGACATCGAACACTGAAGCTTTCTTT.

The chain has TRBV14 and TRBJ2-5; D call uncertain. From germline, CDR1 is SGHDN and CDR2 FVKESK. This CDR3 has 14 residues. Trimming took off 4 bases at V and 2 bases at J, with 11 bases between the two ends. The CDR3 loop reads CASSPRDLQETQYF. CDR3 nucleotide sequence: TGTGCCAGCAGCCCGAGAGACTTGCAAGAGACCCAGTACTTC.